This T cell receptor beta chain was obtained from a study of response to subunit inactivated influenza vaccine. Whole-study findings and limits: Every seasonal influenza vaccination brings in few new T cells, the authors suggested.

This clonotype was counted ten times or more. Its antigen remains unidentified. The ends lost 5 bases at V and 0 bases at J; junction bases unmatched: 4. This CDR3 comprises 15 residues. TCRdb independently ran MiXCR on the RT-PCR reads; one entry per CDR3 protein. The sample consists of some 500,000 distinct CDR3 sequences, 10% to 15% of them appearing once. This TCR was sampled from a man between 50 and 59 years old who received an inactivated influenza vaccine. The source was PBMCs from blood, collected more than 35 days after vaccination. The chain couples TRBV12-3 or TRBV12-4 to TRBJ2-3; 8 nucleotides line up with TRBD2. CDR3 coding DNA: TGTGCCAGCAGTGAGACTAGCGTAAGCACAGATACGCAGTATTTT. This translates into CASSETSVSTDTQYF.